This T cell receptor beta chain is drawn from a study of blood T cell repertoires in COVID-19. Study details: Sources were T cells, B-cell-depleted T cells, or PBMCs; the material itself was cDNA or gDNA.

Losses at the gene ends were 5 bases for V and 7 bases for J; bases not matched to a gene: 8. The CDR3 extends over 15 amino acids. CDR1 is SEHNR and CDR2 is FQNEAQ in the germline V gene (reference sequence). Authors' analysis steps: Estimation of nucleated cell counts was performed using reference gene primer amplification. TCRdb's copy holds only in-frame clones and misses some; the assay was immunoSEQ multiplex PCR. That table supplies the V and J calls and clone size; D and trimming were determined from the DNA. The sample includes about 370,000 clones, around 91% seen only once; the top ten take over 0.95%.

The rearrangement links TRBV7-9 to TRBJ1-5; 10 bases match TRBD1. This receptor was obtained from a man aged 18 to 30 who had recovered from COVID-19. The sequencing sample was made of PBMCs or T cells enriched from blood (not recorded which). The CDR3: CASSPGTGAIQPQHF. The CDR3 nucleotides are TGTGCCAGCAGCCCCGGGACAGGGGCAATACAGCCCCAGCATTTT.